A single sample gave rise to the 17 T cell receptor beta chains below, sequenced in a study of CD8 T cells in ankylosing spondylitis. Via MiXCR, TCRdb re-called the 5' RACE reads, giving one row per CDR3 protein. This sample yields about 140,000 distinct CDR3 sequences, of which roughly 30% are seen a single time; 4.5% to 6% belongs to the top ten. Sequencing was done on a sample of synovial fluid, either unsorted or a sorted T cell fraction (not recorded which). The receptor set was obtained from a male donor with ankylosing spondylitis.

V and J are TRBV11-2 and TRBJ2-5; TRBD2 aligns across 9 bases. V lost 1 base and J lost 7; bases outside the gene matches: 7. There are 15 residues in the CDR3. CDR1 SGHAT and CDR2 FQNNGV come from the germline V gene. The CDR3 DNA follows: TGTGCCAGCAGCTTAGGAAGCGGGGGGACCGGGACCCAGTACTTC. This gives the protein CASSLGSGGTGTQYF.

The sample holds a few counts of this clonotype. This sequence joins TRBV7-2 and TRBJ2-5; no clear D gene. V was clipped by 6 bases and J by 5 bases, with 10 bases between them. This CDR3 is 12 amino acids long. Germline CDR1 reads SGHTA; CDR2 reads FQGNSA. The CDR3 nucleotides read TGTGCCAGCAGTCCATATGGGGAGACCCAGTACTTC. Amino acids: CASSPYGETQYF. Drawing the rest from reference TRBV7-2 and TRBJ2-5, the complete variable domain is GAGVSQSPSNKVTEKGKDVELRCDPISGHTALYWYRQSLGQGLEFLIYFQGNSAPDKSGLPSDRFSAERTGGSVSTLTIQRTQQEDSAVYLCASSPYGETQYFGPGTRLLVL.

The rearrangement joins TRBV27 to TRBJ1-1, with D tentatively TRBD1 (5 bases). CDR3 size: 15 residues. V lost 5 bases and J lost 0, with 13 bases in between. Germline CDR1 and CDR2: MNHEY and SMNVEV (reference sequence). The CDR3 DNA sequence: TGTGCCAGCAGTCTGTCCAGGGTGGTGAACACTGAAGCTTTCTTT. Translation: CASSLSRVVNTEAFF.

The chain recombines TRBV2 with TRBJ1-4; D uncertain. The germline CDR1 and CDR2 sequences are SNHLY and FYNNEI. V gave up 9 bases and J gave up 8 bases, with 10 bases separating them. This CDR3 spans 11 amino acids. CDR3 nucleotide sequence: TGTGCCAGTTTCCGAGAAGAAAAACTGTTTTTT. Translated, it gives CASFREEKLFF.

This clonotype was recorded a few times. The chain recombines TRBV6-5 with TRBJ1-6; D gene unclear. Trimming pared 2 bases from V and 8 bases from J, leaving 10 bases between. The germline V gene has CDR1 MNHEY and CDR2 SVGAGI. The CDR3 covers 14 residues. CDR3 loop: CASSYVAGHSPLHF. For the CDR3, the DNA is TGTGCCAGCAGTTACGTGGCAGGTCATTCACCCCTCCACTTT.

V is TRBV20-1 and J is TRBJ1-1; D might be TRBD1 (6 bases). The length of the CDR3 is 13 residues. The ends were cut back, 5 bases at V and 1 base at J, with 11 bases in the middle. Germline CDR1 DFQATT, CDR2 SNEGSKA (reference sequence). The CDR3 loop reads CSADRGGNTEAFF. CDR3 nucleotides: TGCAGTGCTGATAGGGGGGGGAACACTGAAGCTTTCTTT.

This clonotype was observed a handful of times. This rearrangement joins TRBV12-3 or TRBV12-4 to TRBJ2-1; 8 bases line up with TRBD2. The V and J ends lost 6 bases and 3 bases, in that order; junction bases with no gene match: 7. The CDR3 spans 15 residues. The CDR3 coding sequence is TGTGCCAGCAGAAGGGGTAGCGGGGACTACAATGAGCAGTTCTTC. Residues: CASRRGSGDYNEQFF.

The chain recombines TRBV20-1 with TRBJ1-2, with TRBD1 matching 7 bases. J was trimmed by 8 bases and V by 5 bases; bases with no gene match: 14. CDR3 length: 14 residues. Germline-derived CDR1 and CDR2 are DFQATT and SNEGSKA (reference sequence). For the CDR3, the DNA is TGCAGTGCTCCCCGGCAGGGGGGTTCTGGCGGCTACACCTTC. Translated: CSAPRQGGSGGYTF.

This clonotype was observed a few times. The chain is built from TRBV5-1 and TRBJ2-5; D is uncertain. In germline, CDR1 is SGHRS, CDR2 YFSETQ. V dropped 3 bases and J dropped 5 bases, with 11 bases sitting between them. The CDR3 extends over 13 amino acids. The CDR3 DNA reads TGCGCCAGCAGCTCCCAAATCGGGGAGACCCAGTACTTC. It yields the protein CASSSQIGETQYF. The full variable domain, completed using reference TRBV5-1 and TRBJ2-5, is KAGVTQTPRYLIKTRGQQVTLSCSPISGHRSVSWYQQTPGQGLQFLFEYFSETQRNKGNFPGRFSGRQFSNSRSEMNVSTLELGDSALYLCASSSQIGETQYFGPGTRLLVL.

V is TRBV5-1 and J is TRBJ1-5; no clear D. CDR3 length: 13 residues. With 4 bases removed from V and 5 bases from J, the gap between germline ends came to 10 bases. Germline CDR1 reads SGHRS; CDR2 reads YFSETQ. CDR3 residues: CASSPDGYQPQHF. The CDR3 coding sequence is TGCGCCAGCAGCCCCGACGGTTATCAGCCCCAGCATTTT.

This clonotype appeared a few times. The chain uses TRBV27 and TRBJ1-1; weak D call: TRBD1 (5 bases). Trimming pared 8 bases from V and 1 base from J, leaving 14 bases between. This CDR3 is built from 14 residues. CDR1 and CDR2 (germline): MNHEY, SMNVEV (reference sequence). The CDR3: CASSWGGTNTEAFF. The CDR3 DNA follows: TGTGCCAGCTCCTGGGGAGGGACGAACACTGAAGCTTTCTTT.

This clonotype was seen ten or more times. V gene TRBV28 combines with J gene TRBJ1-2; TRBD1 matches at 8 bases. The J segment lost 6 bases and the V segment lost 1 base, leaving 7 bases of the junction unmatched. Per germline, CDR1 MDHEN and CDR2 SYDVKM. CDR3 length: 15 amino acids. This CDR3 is CASSLSDRESDGYTF. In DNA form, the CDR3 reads TGTGCCAGCAGTTTATCGGACAGGGAGTCGGATGGCTACACCTTC.

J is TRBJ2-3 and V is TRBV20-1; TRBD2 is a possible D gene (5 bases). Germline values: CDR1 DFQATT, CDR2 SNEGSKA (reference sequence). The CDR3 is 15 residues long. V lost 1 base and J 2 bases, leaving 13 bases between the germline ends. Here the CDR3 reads CSARVGSVITDTQYF. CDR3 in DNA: TGCAGTGCTAGAGTGGGTAGCGTGATCACAGATACGCAGTATTTT.

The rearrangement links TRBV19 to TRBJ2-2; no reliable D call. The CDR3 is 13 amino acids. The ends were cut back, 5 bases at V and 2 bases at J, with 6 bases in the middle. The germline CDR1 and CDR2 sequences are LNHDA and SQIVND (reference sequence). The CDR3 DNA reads TGTGCCAGTAGTTGGAGCAACACCGGGGAGCTGTTTTTT. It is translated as CASSWSNTGELFF.

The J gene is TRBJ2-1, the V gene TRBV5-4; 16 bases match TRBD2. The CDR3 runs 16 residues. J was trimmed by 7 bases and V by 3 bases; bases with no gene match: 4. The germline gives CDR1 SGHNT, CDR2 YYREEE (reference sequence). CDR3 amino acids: CASSWGLAGGRNEQFF. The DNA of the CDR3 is TGTGCCAGCAGCTGGGGACTAGCGGGAGGGAGAAATGAGCAGTTCTTC.

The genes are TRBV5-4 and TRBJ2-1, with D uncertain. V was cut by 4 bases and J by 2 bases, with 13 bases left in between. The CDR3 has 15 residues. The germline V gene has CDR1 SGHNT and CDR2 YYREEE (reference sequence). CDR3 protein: CASSPSADTYNEQFF. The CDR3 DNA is TGTGCCAGCAGCCCATCCGCGGATACCTACAATGAGCAGTTCTTC.

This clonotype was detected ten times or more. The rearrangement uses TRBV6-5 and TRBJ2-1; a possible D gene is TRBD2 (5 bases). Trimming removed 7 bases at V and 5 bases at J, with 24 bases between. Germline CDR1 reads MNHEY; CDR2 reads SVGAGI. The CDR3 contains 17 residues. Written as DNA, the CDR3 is TGTGCCAGCACCTTACTCGGCGGAAGCGGATCAAACAATGAGCAGTTCTTC. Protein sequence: CASTLLGGSGSNNEQFF.